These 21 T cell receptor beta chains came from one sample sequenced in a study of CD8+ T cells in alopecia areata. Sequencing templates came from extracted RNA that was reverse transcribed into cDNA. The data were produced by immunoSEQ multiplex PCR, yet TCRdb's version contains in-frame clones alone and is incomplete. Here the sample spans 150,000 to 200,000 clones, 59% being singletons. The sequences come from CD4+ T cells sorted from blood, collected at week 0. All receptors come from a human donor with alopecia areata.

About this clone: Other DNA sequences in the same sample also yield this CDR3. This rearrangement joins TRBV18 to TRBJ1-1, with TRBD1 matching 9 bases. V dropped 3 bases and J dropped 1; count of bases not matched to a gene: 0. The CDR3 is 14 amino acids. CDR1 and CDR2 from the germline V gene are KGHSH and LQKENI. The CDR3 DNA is TGTGCCAGCTCACCGGGACAGGGGAACACTGAAGCTTTCTTT. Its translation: CASSPGQGNTEAFF.

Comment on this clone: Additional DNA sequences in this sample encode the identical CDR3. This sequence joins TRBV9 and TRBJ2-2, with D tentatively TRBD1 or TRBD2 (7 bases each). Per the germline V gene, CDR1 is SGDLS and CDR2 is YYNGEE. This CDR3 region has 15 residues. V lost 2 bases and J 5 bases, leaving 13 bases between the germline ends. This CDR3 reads CASSVGTAGTGELFF. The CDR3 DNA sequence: TGTGCCAGCAGCGTGGGGACAGCGGGGACCGGGGAGCTGTTTTTT.

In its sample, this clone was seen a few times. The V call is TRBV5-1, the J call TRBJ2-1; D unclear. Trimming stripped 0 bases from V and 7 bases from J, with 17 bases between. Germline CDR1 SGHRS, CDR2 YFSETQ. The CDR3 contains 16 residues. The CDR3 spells CASSLAIASSGNEQFF. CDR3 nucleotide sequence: TGCGCCAGCAGCTTGGCCATTGCTAGTAGTGGGAATGAGCAGTTCTTC.

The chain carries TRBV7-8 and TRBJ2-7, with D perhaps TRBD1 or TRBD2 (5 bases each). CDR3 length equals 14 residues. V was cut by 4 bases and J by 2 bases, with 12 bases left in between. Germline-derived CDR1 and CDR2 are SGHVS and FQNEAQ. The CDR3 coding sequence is TGTGCCAGCAGCTCGGGACGGATAACCTACGAGCAGTACTTC. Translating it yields CASSSGRITYEQYF. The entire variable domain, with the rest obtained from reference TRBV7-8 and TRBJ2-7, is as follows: GAGVSQSPRYKVAKRGQDVALRCDPISGHVSLFWYQQALGQGPEFLTYFQNEAQLDKSGLPSDRFFAERPEGSVSTLKIQRTQQEDSAVYLCASSSGRITYEQYFGPGTRLTVT.

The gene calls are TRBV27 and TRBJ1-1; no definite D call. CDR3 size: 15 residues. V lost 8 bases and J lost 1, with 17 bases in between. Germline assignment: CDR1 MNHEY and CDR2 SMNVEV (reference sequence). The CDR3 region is CASQTSGEKNTEAFF. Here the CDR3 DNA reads TGTGCCAGCCAAACGTCCGGAGAGAAGAACACTGAAGCTTTCTTT.

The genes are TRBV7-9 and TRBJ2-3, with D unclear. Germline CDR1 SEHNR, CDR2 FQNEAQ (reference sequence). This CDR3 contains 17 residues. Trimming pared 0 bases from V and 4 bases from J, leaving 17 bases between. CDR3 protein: CASSLAKGWTLADTQYF. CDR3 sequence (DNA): TGTGCCAGCAGCTTAGCGAAAGGGTGGACGTTGGCAGATACGCAGTATTTT.

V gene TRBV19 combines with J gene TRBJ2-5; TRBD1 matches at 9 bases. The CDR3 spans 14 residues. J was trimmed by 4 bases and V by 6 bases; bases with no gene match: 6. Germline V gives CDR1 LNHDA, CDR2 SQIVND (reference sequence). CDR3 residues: CASSRDRATETQYF. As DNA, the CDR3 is TGTGCCAGTAGCCGGGACAGGGCAACAGAGACCCAGTACTTC.

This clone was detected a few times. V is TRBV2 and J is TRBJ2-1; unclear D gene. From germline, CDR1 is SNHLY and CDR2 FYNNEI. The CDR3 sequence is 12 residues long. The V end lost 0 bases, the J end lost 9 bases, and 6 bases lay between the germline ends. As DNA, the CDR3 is TGTGCCAGCAGTGAAGCGGGCGGTGAGCAGTTCTTC. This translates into CASSEAGGEQFF. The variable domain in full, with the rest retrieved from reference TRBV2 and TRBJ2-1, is EPEVTQTPSHQVTQMGQEVILRCVPISNHLYFYWYRQILGQKVEFLVSFYNNEISEKSEIFDDQFSVERPDGSNFTLKIRSTKLEDSAMYFCASSEAGGEQFFGPGTRLTVL.

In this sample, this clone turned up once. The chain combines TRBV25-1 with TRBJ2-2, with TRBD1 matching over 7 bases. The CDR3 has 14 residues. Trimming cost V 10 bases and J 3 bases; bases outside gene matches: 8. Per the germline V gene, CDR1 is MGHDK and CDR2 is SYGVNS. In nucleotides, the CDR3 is TGTGCCACCCAGGGGGAGACGTACACCGGGGAGCTGTTTTTT. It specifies CATQGETYTGELFF.

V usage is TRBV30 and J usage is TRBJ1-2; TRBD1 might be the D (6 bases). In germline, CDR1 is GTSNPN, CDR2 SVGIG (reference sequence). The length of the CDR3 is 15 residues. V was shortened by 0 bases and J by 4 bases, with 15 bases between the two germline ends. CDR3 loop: CAWSVPGGPSYGYTF. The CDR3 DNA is TGTGCCTGGAGTGTACCGGGGGGCCCTTCCTATGGCTACACCTTC.

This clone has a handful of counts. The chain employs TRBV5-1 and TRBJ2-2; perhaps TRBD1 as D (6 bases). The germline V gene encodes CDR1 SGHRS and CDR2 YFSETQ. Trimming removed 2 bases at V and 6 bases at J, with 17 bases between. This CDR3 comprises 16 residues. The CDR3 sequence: CASSFAGDRRAGELFF. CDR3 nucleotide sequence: TGCGCCAGCAGCTTTGCAGGAGACAGGCGTGCCGGGGAGCTGTTTTTT.

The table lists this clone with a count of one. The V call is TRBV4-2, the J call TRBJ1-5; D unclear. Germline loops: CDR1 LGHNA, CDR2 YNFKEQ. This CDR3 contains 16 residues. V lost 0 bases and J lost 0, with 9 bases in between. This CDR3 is CASSQESGNSNQPQHF. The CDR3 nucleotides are TGTGCCAGCAGCCAAGAGAGCGGGAATAGCAATCAGCCCCAGCATTTT.

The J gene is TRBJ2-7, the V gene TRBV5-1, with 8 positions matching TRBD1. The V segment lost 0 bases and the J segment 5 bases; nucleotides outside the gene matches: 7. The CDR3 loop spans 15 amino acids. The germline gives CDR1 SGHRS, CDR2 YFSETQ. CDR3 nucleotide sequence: TGCGCCAGCAGCTTGGCTTCAGGGGGCATCGACGAGCAGTACTTC. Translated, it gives CASSLASGGIDEQYF.

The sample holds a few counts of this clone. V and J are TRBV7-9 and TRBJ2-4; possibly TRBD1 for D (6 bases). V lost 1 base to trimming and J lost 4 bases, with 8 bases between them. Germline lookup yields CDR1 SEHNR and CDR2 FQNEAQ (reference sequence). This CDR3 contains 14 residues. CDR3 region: CASSLVDSKNIQYF. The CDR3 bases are TGTGCCAGCAGCTTAGTGGACAGTAAAAACATTCAGTACTTC.

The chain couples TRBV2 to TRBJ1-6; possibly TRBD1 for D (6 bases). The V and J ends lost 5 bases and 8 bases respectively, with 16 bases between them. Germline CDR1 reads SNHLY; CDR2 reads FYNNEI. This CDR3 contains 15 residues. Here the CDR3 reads CASSRDTGSDSPLHF. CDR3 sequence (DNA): TGTGCCAGCAGTCGGGACACGGGCTCCGATTCACCCCTCCACTTT.

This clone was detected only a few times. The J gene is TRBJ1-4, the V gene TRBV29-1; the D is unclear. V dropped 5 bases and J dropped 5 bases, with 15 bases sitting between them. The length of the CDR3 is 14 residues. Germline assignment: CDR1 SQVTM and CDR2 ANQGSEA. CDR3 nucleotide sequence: TGCAGCGTTTCACGGAGGGCCTCAAATGAAAAACTGTTTTTT. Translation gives CSVSRRASNEKLFF.

CDR3: CSVAIQGAQYF. CDR3 sequence (DNA): TGCAGCGTTGCCATACAGGGTGCGCAGTATTTT. The chain recombines TRBV29-1 with TRBJ2-3, with TRBD1 as a possible D gene (6 bases). This CDR3 region has 11 residues. CDR1 SQVTM and CDR2 ANQGSEA come from the germline V gene. The V gene lost 4 bases and the J gene lost 10 bases, with 12 bases spanning the gap.

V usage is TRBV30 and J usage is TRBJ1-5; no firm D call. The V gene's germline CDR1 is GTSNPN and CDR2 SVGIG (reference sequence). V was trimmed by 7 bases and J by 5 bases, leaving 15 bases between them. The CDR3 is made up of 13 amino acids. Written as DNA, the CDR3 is TGTGCCTCCGCGACGGAATCCCATCAGCCCCAGCATTTT. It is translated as CASATESHQPQHF. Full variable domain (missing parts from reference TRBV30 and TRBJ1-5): SQTIHQWPATLVQPVGSPLSLECTVEGTSNPNLYWYRQAAGRGLQLLFYSVGIGQISSEVPQNLSASRPQDRQFILSSKKLLLSDSGFYLCASATESHQPQHFGDGTRLSIL.

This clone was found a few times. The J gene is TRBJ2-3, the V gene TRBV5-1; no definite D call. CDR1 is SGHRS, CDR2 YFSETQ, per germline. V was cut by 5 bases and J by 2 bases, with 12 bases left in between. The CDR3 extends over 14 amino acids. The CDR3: CASSTGVVTDTQYF. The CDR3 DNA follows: TGCGCCAGCAGTACTGGGGTCGTCACAGATACGCAGTATTTT.

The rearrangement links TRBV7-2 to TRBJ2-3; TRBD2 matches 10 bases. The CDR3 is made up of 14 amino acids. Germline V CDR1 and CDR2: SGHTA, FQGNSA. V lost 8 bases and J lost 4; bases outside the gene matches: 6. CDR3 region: CASRRAGGPDTQYF. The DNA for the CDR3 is TGTGCCAGCCGCCGAGCGGGGGGGCCAGATACGCAGTATTTT.

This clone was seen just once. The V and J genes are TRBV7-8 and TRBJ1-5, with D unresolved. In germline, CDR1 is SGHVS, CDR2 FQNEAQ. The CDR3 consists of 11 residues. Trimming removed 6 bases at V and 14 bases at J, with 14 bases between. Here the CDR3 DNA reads TGTGCCAGCAGTTTTGACACCATTAAGCATTTT. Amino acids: CASSFDTIKHF.